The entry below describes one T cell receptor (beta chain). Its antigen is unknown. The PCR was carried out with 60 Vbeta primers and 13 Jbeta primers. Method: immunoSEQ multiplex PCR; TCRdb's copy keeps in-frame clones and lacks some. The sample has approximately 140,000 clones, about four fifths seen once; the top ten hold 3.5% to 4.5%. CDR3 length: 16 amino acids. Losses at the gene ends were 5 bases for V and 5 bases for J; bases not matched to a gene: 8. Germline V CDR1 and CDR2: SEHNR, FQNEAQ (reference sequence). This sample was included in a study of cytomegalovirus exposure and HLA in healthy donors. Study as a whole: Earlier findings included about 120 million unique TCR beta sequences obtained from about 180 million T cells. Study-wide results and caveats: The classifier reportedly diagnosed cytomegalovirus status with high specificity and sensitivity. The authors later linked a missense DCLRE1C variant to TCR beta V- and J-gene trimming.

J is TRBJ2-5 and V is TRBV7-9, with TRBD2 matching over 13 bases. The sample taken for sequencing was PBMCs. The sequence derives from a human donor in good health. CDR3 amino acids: CASSPRLAGGVETQYF. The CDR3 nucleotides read TGTGCCAGCAGCCCACGACTAGCGGGGGGTGTGGAGACCCAGTACTTC. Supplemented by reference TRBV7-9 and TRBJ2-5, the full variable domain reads DTGVSQNPRHKITKRGQNVTFRCDPISEHNRLYWYRQTLGQGPEFLTYFQNEAQLEKSRLLSDRFSAERPKGSFSTLEIQRTEQGDSAMYLCASSPRLAGGVETQYFGPGTRLLVL.